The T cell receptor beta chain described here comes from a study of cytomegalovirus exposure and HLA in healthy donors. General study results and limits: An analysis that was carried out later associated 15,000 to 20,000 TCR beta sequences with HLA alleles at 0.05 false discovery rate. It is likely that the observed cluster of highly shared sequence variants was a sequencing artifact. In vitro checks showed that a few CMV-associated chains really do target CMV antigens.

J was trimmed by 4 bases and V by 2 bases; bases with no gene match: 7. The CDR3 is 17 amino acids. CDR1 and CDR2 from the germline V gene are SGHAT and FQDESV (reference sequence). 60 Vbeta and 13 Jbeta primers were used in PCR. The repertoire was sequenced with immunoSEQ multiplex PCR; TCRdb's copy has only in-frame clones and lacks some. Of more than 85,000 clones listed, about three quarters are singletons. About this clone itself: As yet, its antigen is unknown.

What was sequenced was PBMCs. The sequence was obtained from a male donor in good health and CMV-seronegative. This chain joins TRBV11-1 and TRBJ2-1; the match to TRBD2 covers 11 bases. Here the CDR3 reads CASSLMTSGAQYNEQFF. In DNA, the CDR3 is TGTGCCAGCAGCTTAATGACTAGCGGGGCCCAATACAATGAGCAGTTCTTC.